The clone carrying this TCR beta chain has at least ten counts. Its target is not known. With 5 bases removed from V and 6 bases from J, the gap between germline ends came to 23 bases. The CDR3 has 17 residues. Germline V gives CDR1 MNHEY, CDR2 SVGEGT. Attached unique molecular identifiers marked individual cDNA molecules. TCRdb passed the 5' RACE reads through MiXCR, listing each CDR3 protein once. The sample lists about 40,000 distinct CDR3 sequences; roughly 5% were seen once. The record originates from a study of early T cells in non-severe SARS-CoV-2 infection. The wider study: Sequencing of unsorted whole blood was done on bulk RNA, leaving chains unpaired. General study results and limits: VDJdb matching favored anti-spike CD8 responses, missing private and CD4 specificities.

This chain uses TRBV6-2 or TRBV6-3 with TRBJ2-1; D is unclear. This specimen consisted of whole blood, obtained at baseline. The receptor was derived from an adult who was a healthcare worker with PCR-confirmed SARS-CoV-2 infection or an uninfected control (not recorded which). The DNA of the CDR3 is TGTGCCAGCAGTCCAACTCCTTTTACTACTATTTCCAATGAGCAGTTCTTC. Protein sequence: CASSPTPFTTISNEQFF.